A single sample gave rise to the 11 T cell receptor beta chains below, sequenced in a study of identical twins (dated by TCRdb to 2016 to 2017). The method behind the library was 5' RACE. The listed sequencing device is Illumina HiSeq 2000. TCRdb's own reprocessing of the public reads used fastp at Q25 and MiXCR and kept productive beta chains. Entries are consolidated by CDR3 protein sequence, retaining the most common genes and DNA. This sample lists 400,000 to 550,000 distinct CDR3 sequences; roughly 24% were detected once. Roughly 3% of the sample rests with the top ten. These same records also appear under a second study, on T cells expressing NK-cell markers.

Sample: CD4+ T cells sorted from blood. These receptors originate from a woman aged 18-30 years in good health.

This clonotype was observed a handful of times. This rearrangement joins TRBV10-3 to TRBJ2-5; weak D call: TRBD2 (6 bases). This CDR3 region has 12 residues. Germline values: CDR1 ENHRY, CDR2 SYGVKD. The V and J ends lost 4 bases and 5 bases respectively, with 8 bases between them. This CDR3 reads CAISASVETQYF. CDR3 coding DNA: TGTGCCATCAGTGCTAGCGTTGAGACCCAGTACTTC.

The genes are TRBV7-9 and TRBJ2-2, with 7 nucleotides matching TRBD1. The CDR3 extends over 17 amino acids. Germline trimming cut 6 bases from V and 4 bases from J; bases unmatched to any gene: 14. Germline lookup yields CDR1 SEHNR and CDR2 FQNEAQ (reference sequence). The CDR3 region is CASSSPTGQFVTGELFF. CDR3 DNA: TGTGCCAGCAGTTCACCCACGGGACAGTTCGTCACCGGGGAGCTGTTTTTT.

This clonotype was detected only a few times. The rearrangement joins TRBV11-2 to TRBJ2-2, with 11 bases that match TRBD2. With V trimmed by 1 base and J by 2 bases, 6 bases remained unmatched. This CDR3 contains 18 residues. In germline, CDR1 is SGHAT, CDR2 FQNNGV. The CDR3 protein is CASSLGTSGRQNTGELFF. CDR3 bases: TGTGCCAGCAGCTTAGGTACTAGCGGGAGACAAAACACCGGGGAGCTGTTTTTT.

The genes are TRBV4-3 and TRBJ1-6; D is uncertain. Germline V gene lookup returns CDR1 LGHNA and CDR2 YSLEER. The CDR3 runs 16 residues. Trimming took off 0 bases at V and 7 bases at J, with 13 bases between the two ends. CDR3 sequence: CASSQDLRGYNSPLHF. DNA for the CDR3: TGCGCCAGCAGCCAAGATCTACGCGGGTACAATTCACCCCTCCACTTT.

The chain is built from TRBV18 and TRBJ1-6; the D is unclear. Germline values: CDR1 KGHSH, CDR2 LQKENI. Trimming stripped 2 bases from V and 11 bases from J, with 10 bases between. This CDR3 has 13 residues. The CDR3 region has the DNA TGTGCCAGCTCACCAGTCGCCGGGACACCCCTCCACTTT. The encoded protein is CASSPVAGTPLHF.

The chain carries TRBV6-2 or TRBV6-3 and TRBJ2-5, with D uncertain. The V end lost 3 bases, the J end lost 4 bases, and 18 bases lay between the germline ends. Germline V gene sequence: CDR1 MNHEY, CDR2 SVGEGT. CDR3 length: 16 residues. The CDR3 DNA follows: TGTGCCAGCAGTTATCCTCATCGACCGACTTCAGAGACCCAGTACTTC. Protein product: CASSYPHRPTSETQYF.

The V call is TRBV27, the J call TRBJ1-2, with 8 bases matching TRBD1. Germline CDR1 reads MNHEY; CDR2 reads SMNVEV (reference sequence). CDR3 length: 14 residues. J was trimmed by 4 bases and V by 6 bases; bases with no gene match: 7. CDR3 DNA: TGTGCCAGCAGCCCGGACAGGGATCCCTATGGCTACACCTTC. It encodes CASSPDRDPYGYTF.

The rearrangement uses TRBV6-2 or TRBV6-3 and TRBJ2-1, with a weak D call TRBD2 (6 bases). The CDR3 spans 18 residues. The germline gives CDR1 MNHEY, CDR2 SVGEGT. Trimming took off 0 bases at V and 4 bases at J, with 19 bases between the two ends. The CDR3 spells CASSYSRTGGAKYNEQFF. The CDR3 DNA reads as TGTGCCAGCAGTTACTCGAGGACCGGGGGAGCGAAATACAATGAGCAGTTCTTC.

V and J are TRBV2 and TRBJ1-2; the D is unclear. V lost 6 bases to trimming and J lost 8 bases, with 19 bases between them. Germline values: CDR1 SNHLY, CDR2 FYNNEI. The CDR3 contains 14 residues. Here the CDR3 reads CASRAPSRSKGYTF. The CDR3 DNA follows: TGTGCCAGCAGGGCCCCAAGTAGATCGAAGGGCTACACCTTC.

The chain links TRBV29-1 to TRBJ2-2; 7 positions match TRBD1. Trimming cost V 6 bases and J 1 base; bases outside gene matches: 2. There are 13 residues in the CDR3. In germline, CDR1 is SQVTM, CDR2 ANQGSEA. CDR3 region: CSVRQGNTGELFF. In nucleotides, the CDR3 is TGCAGCGTGAGACAGGGGAACACCGGGGAGCTGTTTTTT.

The V gene is TRBV20-1, the J gene TRBJ2-2; D possibly uses TRBD1 or TRBD2 (5 bases each). V lost 4 bases, J lost 5 bases, and 11 bases lay in between. The CDR3 contains 13 residues. Germline CDR1 is DFQATT and CDR2 is SNEGSKA (reference sequence). Here the CDR3 DNA reads TGCAGTGCTATGGGGGAAGGGACCGGGGAGCTGTTTTTT. It codes for CSAMGEGTGELFF.